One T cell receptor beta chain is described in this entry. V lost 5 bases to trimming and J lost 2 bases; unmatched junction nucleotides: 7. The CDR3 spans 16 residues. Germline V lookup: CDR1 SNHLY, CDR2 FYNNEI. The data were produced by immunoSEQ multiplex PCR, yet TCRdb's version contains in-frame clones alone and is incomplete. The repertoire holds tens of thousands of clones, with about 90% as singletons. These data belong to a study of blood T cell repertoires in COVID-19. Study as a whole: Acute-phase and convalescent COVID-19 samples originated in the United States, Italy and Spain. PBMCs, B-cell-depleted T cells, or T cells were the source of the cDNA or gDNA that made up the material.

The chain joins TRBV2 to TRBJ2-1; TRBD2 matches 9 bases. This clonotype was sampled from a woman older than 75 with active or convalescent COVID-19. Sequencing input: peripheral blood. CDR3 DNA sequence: TGTGCCAGCAGTCATCAGGTAGCGGGGGCCTACAATGAGCAGTTCTTC. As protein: CASSHQVAGAYNEQFF.